This TCR beta chain comes out of a study of spatial heterogeneity in lung cancer. Study background: Alpha-chain sequences were consistently detected less often than beta-chain sequences. Study-level findings and limits: Blood carried ubiquitous expanded tumor TCRs more at resection than follow-up.

Turning to this clonotype: Its specificity is not known.

In germline, CDR1 is MNHEY, CDR2 SMNVEV (reference sequence). V shed 3 bases, J shed 5 bases, and the junction held 2 bases outside the gene matches. The CDR3 is made up of 13 amino acids. Time point meaning: sample taken at primary tumor resection. The sequenced material consisted of unsorted whole RNA from tumor, nontumor lung or frozen PBMC. The donor group consisted of over 55 patients who had untreated, early-stage non-small cell lung cancer. MiXCR was run by TCRdb on the 5' RACE reads, yielding one entry per CDR3 protein. This sample has 60,000 to 90,000 distinct CDR3 sequences, with 10% to 15% found just once.

The receptor comes from a male donor with early-stage non-small cell lung cancer. The chain carries TRBV27 and TRBJ2-5; 8 positions agree with TRBD1. This specimen was PBMCs, taken at surgery. The CDR3 DNA sequence: TGTGCCAGCAGTTTGTGGGACAGGGAGACCCAGTACTTC. This gives the protein CASSLWDRETQYF.